This T cell receptor (beta chain) was documented in a study of T-cell reconstitution after alpha-beta-depleted transplantation in children. The V and J ends lost 6 bases and 1 base respectively, with 15 bases between them. This CDR3 has 14 amino acids. The germline V gene encodes CDR1 DFQATT and CDR2 SNEGSKA (reference sequence). This clonotype showed up many times. Unique molecular identifiers were used in preparing the TCRbeta library. Each CDR3 protein is one row after TCRdb ran MiXCR on the PCR reads. The table lists a few hundred thousand distinct CDR3 sequences, 10% of them singletons. The clonotype was recovered from a human donor who donated a stem cell graft to a child with acute lymphoblastic leukemia. The material was PBMCs from the stem cell graft donor, obtained from the stem cell graft. This chain joins TRBV20-1 and TRBJ2-5, with D perhaps TRBD1 or TRBD2 (5 bases each). In DNA form, the CDR3 reads TGCAGTGCCCCGTGGGGGATAGCCCAAGAGACCCAGTACTTC. Translating gives CSAPWGIAQETQYF.